The 8 T cell receptor beta chains presented below share a single source sample, sequenced in a study of T cell responses to AZD1222 COVID-19 vaccine. TCRdb keeps only in-frame clones here, not all; method: immunoSEQ multiplex PCR. The sample carries more than 150,000 clones, roughly nine tenths recorded once. Sample: peripheral blood, taken 28 days after the second AZD1222 dose. These receptors came from an adult who received the AZD1222 COVID-19 vaccine.

The chain uses TRBV2 and TRBJ1-5; maybe TRBD1 (6 bases). The V gene's germline CDR1 is SNHLY and CDR2 FYNNEI. The CDR3 consists of 13 residues. The V and J ends lost 6 bases and 1 base respectively, with 7 bases between them. CDR3 bases: TGTGCCAGCAGCGGACAGAGCAATCAGCCCCAGCATTTT. Translated, it gives CASSGQSNQPQHF.

The genes are TRBV2 and TRBJ2-1, with a tentative D call TRBD1 (6 bases). Germline loops: CDR1 SNHLY, CDR2 FYNNEI. This CDR3 has 15 amino acids. V was trimmed by 5 bases and J by 0 bases, leaving 11 bases between them. CDR3 amino acids: CASSLTGHSYNEQFF. The CDR3 coding sequence is TGTGCCAGCAGTCTTACAGGGCACTCCTACAATGAGCAGTTCTTC.

V usage is TRBV6-5 and J usage is TRBJ1-1, with TRBD1 identical over 9 bases. Trimming at V came to 4 bases and at J to 6 bases, leaving 6 bases not matched to a gene. The germline gives CDR1 MNHEY, CDR2 SVGAGI. This CDR3 has 14 residues. CDR3 sequence (DNA): TGTGCCAGCAGTTGGGACAGGGCGGACTCTGAAGCTTTCTTT. Translated, it gives CASSWDRADSEAFF.

The chain recombines TRBV5-1 with TRBJ1-2; 9 bases map to TRBD1. The CDR3 loop spans 16 amino acids. The germline V gene encodes CDR1 SGHRS and CDR2 YFSETQ. The V segment lost 2 bases and the J segment 2 bases; nucleotides outside the gene matches: 7. CDR3 protein: CASSFSQGAHNYGYTF. The DNA for the CDR3 is TGCGCCAGCAGCTTCTCACAGGGGGCGCACAACTATGGCTACACCTTC.

CDR3 amino acids: CASSPLHSYNEQFF. CDR3 DNA: TGTGCCAGCTCACCATTGCACAGTTACAATGAGCAGTTCTTC. The V call is TRBV18, the J call TRBJ2-1; D gene uncertain. Trimming stripped 2 bases from V and 4 bases from J, with 9 bases between. Germline V lookup: CDR1 KGHSH, CDR2 LQKENI. This CDR3 has 14 amino acids.

The chain carries TRBV6-5 and TRBJ2-7, with TRBD2 matching 12 bases. Germline lookup yields CDR1 MNHEY and CDR2 SVGAGI. Trimming took 5 bases from V and 4 from J; bases not matched to a gene: 3. This CDR3 region has 14 residues. The CDR3 loop is CASSNGLAGYEQYF. The DNA for the CDR3 is TGTGCCAGCAGTAACGGACTAGCGGGATACGAGCAGTACTTC.

A single count supports this clone. The rearrangement links TRBV6-5 to TRBJ1-6, with D possibly being TRBD1 (5 bases). The V end lost 4 bases, the J end lost 3 bases, and 13 bases lay between the germline ends. CDR3 length equals 16 residues. CDR1 and CDR2 (germline): MNHEY, SVGAGI. CDR3 sequence: CASSSGALGYNSPLHF. For the CDR3, the DNA is TGTGCCAGCAGTTCCGGGGCCTTAGGCTATAATTCACCCCTCCACTTT.

The chain uses TRBV3-1 (or the pseudogene TRBV3-2) and TRBJ1-1; TRBD1 agrees at 8 bases. Germline V gene sequence: CDR1 LGHDT, CDR2 YNNKEL (reference sequence). The CDR3 sequence is 15 residues long. Trimming at V came to 4 bases and at J to 4 bases, leaving 8 bases not matched to a gene. CDR3 residues: CASSLNGQGGTEAFF. In DNA form, the CDR3 reads TGTGCCAGCAGCCTAAACGGACAGGGCGGCACTGAAGCTTTCTTT.